The 17 T cell receptor beta chains reported below all come from one sample, sequenced in a study of T cell responses to AZD1222 COVID-19 vaccine. The method was immunoSEQ multiplex PCR; TCRdb's version includes in-frame clones alone and lacks a portion of them. The sample has over 85,000 clones, 88% seen once; the top ten hold over 1.5%. The starting material was peripheral blood, obtained on day 0 of AZD1222 vaccination. Every receptor here comes from an adult in good health.

The chain uses TRBV24-1 and TRBJ1-1; 7 bases are a match to TRBD1. The germline V gene encodes CDR1 KGHDR and CDR2 SFDVKD. The CDR3 runs to 13 residues. Trimming took 7 bases from V and 4 from J; bases not matched to a gene: 5. The chain's CDR3 is CATRRAGGTEAFF. The DNA of the CDR3 is TGTGCCACCAGGCGCGCAGGGGGCACTGAAGCTTTCTTT.

The CDR3 DNA sequence: TGTGCCAGCAGTTTAGGTCCAGGGACACCCGCTAGGCTTGGCTACACCTTC. The encoded protein is CASSLGPGTPARLGYTF. The chain is built from TRBV27 and TRBJ1-2, with D perhaps matching TRBD1 (6 bases). The CDR3 length is 17 residues. V was clipped by 2 bases and J by 7 bases, with 23 bases between them. The germline CDR1 and CDR2 sequences are MNHEY and SMNVEV (reference sequence).

The J gene is TRBJ2-7, the V gene TRBV10-2, with D possibly being TRBD1 (6 bases). The CDR3 has 15 amino acids. V was shortened by 6 bases and J by 5 bases, with 20 bases between the two germline ends. The germline V gene has CDR1 WSHSY and CDR2 SAAADI. As DNA, the CDR3 is TGCGCCAGCAGATCACTACGGTTTTCAGGGGACGAGCAGTACTTC. Encoded protein: CASRSLRFSGDEQYF.

V usage is TRBV19 and J usage is TRBJ1-2, with a weak D call TRBD1 (5 bases). Germline CDR1 is LNHDA and CDR2 is SQIVND (reference sequence). This CDR3 contains 13 residues. V lost 10 bases, J lost 4 bases, and 16 bases lay in between. The CDR3 spells CATEPGPTYGYTF. CDR3 DNA: TGTGCCACCGAACCGGGACCGACCTATGGCTACACCTTC. Full variable domain (remainder filled in from reference TRBV19 and TRBJ1-2): DGGITQSPKYLFRKEGQNVTLSCEQNLNHDAMYWYRQDPGQGLRLIYYSQIVNDFQKGDIAEGYSVSREKKESFPLTVTSAQKNPTAFYLCATEPGPTYGYTFGSGTRLTVV.

The chain is built from TRBV5-1 and TRBJ2-3; D not certain. The CDR3 sequence is 17 residues long. CDR1 is SGHRS, CDR2 YFSETQ, per germline. V lost 0 bases and J lost 1, with 15 bases in between. CDR3 loop: CASSLAYSQIRTDTQYF. CDR3 sequence (DNA): TGCGCCAGCAGCTTGGCATATTCTCAGATACGCACAGATACGCAGTATTTT.

The rearrangement joins TRBV6-5 to TRBJ2-7; TRBD1 agrees at 7 bases. This CDR3 contains 14 residues. V shed 7 bases, J shed 4 bases, and the junction held 10 bases outside the gene matches. CDR1 is MNHEY and CDR2 is SVGAGI in the germline V gene. CDR3 bases: TGTGCCAGCACTTTTGGTGGCAGGGGGTACGAGCAGTACTTC. This codes for CASTFGGRGYEQYF.

This rearrangement joins TRBV25-1 to TRBJ1-1, with no clear D. Germline CDR1 is MGHDK and CDR2 is SYGVNS. This CDR3 has 13 residues. V was pared by 7 bases and J by 0 bases, with 9 bases between. This CDR3 is CASTGPMNTEAFF. The CDR3 DNA follows: TGTGCCAGCACTGGGCCCATGAACACTGAAGCTTTCTTT.

The chain has TRBV2 and TRBJ2-7; TRBD1 matches 7 bases. Germline CDR1 SNHLY, CDR2 FYNNEI. This CDR3 comprises 14 residues. V trimming: 10 bases; J trimming: 4 bases; junction bases outside the gene matches: 13. The CDR3 reads CATNSGRGQYEQYF. The DNA of the CDR3 is TGTGCCACCAATAGTGGAAGGGGACAGTACGAGCAGTACTTC.

This sequence joins TRBV6-5 and TRBJ2-4; D may be TRBD2 (5 bases). Trimming pared 6 bases from V and 2 bases from J, leaving 8 bases between. The length of the CDR3 is 13 residues. Germline assignment: CDR1 MNHEY and CDR2 SVGAGI. The CDR3 spells CASRREPKNIQYF. CDR3 in DNA: TGTGCCAGCAGGAGGGAGCCCAAAAACATTCAGTACTTC.

The rearrangement uses TRBV10-3 and TRBJ1-6; 7 bases align to TRBD1. With V trimmed by 10 bases and J by 10 bases, 13 bases remained unmatched. The germline gives CDR1 ENHRY, CDR2 SYGVKD. The CDR3 totals 14 residues. DNA of the CDR3: TGTGCCACCACCGGGACAGATACTTGGTCACCCCTCCACTTT. Amino acids: CATTGTDTWSPLHF.

This chain uses TRBV6-5 with TRBJ1-5; TRBD1 is a possible D gene (5 bases). Germline lookup yields CDR1 MNHEY and CDR2 SVGAGI. CDR3 length: 14 amino acids. V was clipped by 6 bases and J by 4 bases, with 13 bases between them. The CDR3 here is CASRGPGYNQPQHF. CDR3 sequence (DNA): TGTGCCAGCAGGGGACCGGGATATAATCAGCCCCAGCATTTT.

The rearrangement links TRBV7-9 to TRBJ2-3; the D is unclear. This CDR3 has 15 residues. In germline, CDR1 is SEHNR, CDR2 FQNEAQ (reference sequence). V lost 5 bases, J lost 0 bases, and 12 bases lay in between. Here the CDR3 reads CASSVGWASTDTQYF. In DNA, the CDR3 is TGTGCCAGCAGCGTAGGTTGGGCGAGCACAGATACGCAGTATTTT. Supplemented by reference TRBV7-9 and TRBJ2-3, the full variable domain reads DTGVSQNPRHKITKRGQNVTFRCDPISEHNRLYWYRQTLGQGPEFLTYFQNEAQLEKSRLLSDRFSAERPKGSFSTLEIQRTEQGDSAMYLCASSVGWASTDTQYFGPGTRLTVL.

The chain is built from TRBV5-6 and TRBJ1-1; no reliable D call. The CDR3 loop spans 11 amino acids. The germline V gene has CDR1 SGHDT and CDR2 YYEEEE. V was trimmed by 4 bases and J by 7 bases, leaving 8 bases between them. As DNA, the CDR3 is TGTGCCAGCAGCGATGGGATTGAAGCTTTCTTT. Its protein is CASSDGIEAFF.

In DNA form, the CDR3 reads TGTGCCAGCCGTCAGGGGATCAATCAGCCCCAGCATTTT. It translates to CASRQGINQPQHF. The V call is TRBV2, the J call TRBJ1-5; the D gene is possibly TRBD1 (6 bases). Looked up from germline, CDR1 is SNHLY and CDR2 is FYNNEI. Trimming took off 8 bases at V and 3 bases at J, with 11 bases between the two ends. The CDR3 contains 13 residues. Drawing the rest from reference TRBV2 and TRBJ1-5, the complete variable domain is EPEVTQTPSHQVTQMGQEVILRCVPISNHLYFYWYRQILGQKVEFLVSFYNNEISEKSEIFDDQFSVERPDGSNFTLKIRSTKLEDSAMYFCASRQGINQPQHFGDGTRLSIL.

The CDR3 DNA reads as TGTGCCAGCTCTGTGTCCGGGATAATAACCTACGAGCAGTACTTC. Its translation: CASSVSGIITYEQYF. This rearrangement joins TRBV2 to TRBJ2-7, with D possibly matching TRBD2 (5 bases). Germline V lookup: CDR1 SNHLY, CDR2 FYNNEI. Trimming cost V 8 bases and J 2 bases, with 19 bases left between them. The CDR3 extends over 15 amino acids.

The chain couples TRBV2 to TRBJ1-1; a weak D match, TRBD1 (5 bases). The CDR3 sequence is 13 residues long. Trimming shortened V by 8 bases and J by 8 bases, and 18 bases separated the two germline ends. The germline CDR1 and CDR2 sequences are SNHLY and FYNNEI. DNA of the CDR3: TGTGCCAGCCCCCGGCCTAGGGAGGGGGAAGCTTTCTTT. It codes for CASPRPREGEAFF.

This chain connects TRBV5-4 to TRBJ2-5; TRBD1 agrees at 9 bases. The germline gives CDR1 SGHNT, CDR2 YYREEE (reference sequence). V dropped 6 bases and J dropped 5; count of bases not matched to a gene: 8. This CDR3 spans 14 amino acids. The DNA for the CDR3 is TGTGCCAGCAAAAAAGACAGGGGGACGGAGACCCAGTACTTC. This codes for CASKKDRGTETQYF. Full variable domain (outside the CDR3, taken from reference TRBV5-4 and TRBJ2-5): ETGVTQSPTHLIKTRGQQVTLRCSSQSGHNTVSWYQQALGQGPQFIFQYYREEENGRGNFPPRFSGLQFPNYSSELNVNALELDDSALYLCASKKDRGTETQYFGPGTRLLVL.